Described below is a single TCR beta chain sequence and its context. Its antigen is still unknown. No much larger clone exists at a distance of one base, and base qualities are not known. This record belongs to a study of blood T cell repertoires in COVID-19 (dated by TCRdb to the early 2020s). With regard to the full study: Samples from collaborators originated in the United States, Italy and Spain and spanned both the acute and convalescent phases of COVID-19. The prospective study material was composed of cDNA or gDNA derived from T cells, B-cell-depleted T cells, or PBMCs. The dataset comprised deeply sampled blood TCRbeta repertoires from subjects exposed to, actively infected with, or recovered from COVID-19. The repertoires were released in a freely available public database intended as a resource for research on the immune response to SARS-CoV-2. The samples were drawn from two sources: the first 160 participants of the ongoing ImmuneRACE study, and 1,200 or so subjects contributed by 6 global collaborators. A de-identified subject ID, COVID-19 status, age in years and sex were almost always included in the sample metadata. HLA class I and class II types, where available, came from metadata supplied by the sample provider rather than from assay-based typing. Points the paper makes about the study in general: Clinical and demographic metadata were provided uncurated, with the amount varying by source and participant.

Participants in the prospective study were enrolled through a virtual design, were aged roughly 18 to 90 years, and lived in roughly 24 United States geographic areas. In the prospective study, participants were assigned to cohorts based on the clinical history participants reported in a screening survey and a study questionnaire. For ImmuneRACE Cohort 3, a participant was defined as recovered based on two consecutive negative NP/OP PCR tests, clearance by a healthcare professional, or resolution of symptoms. Mobile phlebotomists in the prospective study collected whole blood, serum and a nasopharyngeal or oropharyngeal swab from every participant. Participants in the prospective study had the option to provide additional blood draws and questionnaires over an approximately 2-month period. Before DNA extraction, blood samples from the prospective study were shipped at room temperature or frozen.

Deletion took 4 bases off V and 0 bases off J, with a span of 16 bases between the germline ends. CDR1 and CDR2 are drawn from the germline V gene (reference sequence): LNHDA, SQIVND. The CDR3 sequence holds 17 residues, the cysteine and phenylalanine included. Of all the DNA, just the CDR3 is kept, 51 bases in frame from base 1. TCRbeta CDR3 regions were amplified from genomic DNA using the immunoSEQ Assay, a bias-controlled multiplex PCR. The authors' pipeline ran thus. Within the assay, amplification of reference gene primers was used to estimate how many nucleated cells each sample contained. To quantify the absolute abundance of each unique TCRbeta CDR3 rearrangement, sequence reads were collapsed and filtered. Productive Simpson clonality was computed per sample as the square root of Simpson's diversity index over productive rearrangements. TCRdb holds this immuneACCESS table with in-frame rearrangements only. Some clones are missing; in checked studies, unresolved V genes explain under half, and the rest has no known cause. The V and J calls and the clone size are those of that table, but D and trimming were determined from the DNA. The sample table contains 350,000 to 450,000 clones; only one count was recorded for under 90% of them. The ten largest clones take up 1.7% of the sample.

This TCR was sampled from a woman aged 30 to 39 who had recovered from COVID-19. The rearrangement joined TRBV19 to TRBJ1-5, and TRBD1 may be the D gene, going by 5 matching bases. Sequencing input: PBMCs or T cells enriched from blood (not recorded which). The nucleotide sequence is given as TGTGCCAGTAGTAACAGGAAAATTACGTATAGCAATCAGCCCCAGCATTTT. The translation is CASSNRKITYSNQPQHF.